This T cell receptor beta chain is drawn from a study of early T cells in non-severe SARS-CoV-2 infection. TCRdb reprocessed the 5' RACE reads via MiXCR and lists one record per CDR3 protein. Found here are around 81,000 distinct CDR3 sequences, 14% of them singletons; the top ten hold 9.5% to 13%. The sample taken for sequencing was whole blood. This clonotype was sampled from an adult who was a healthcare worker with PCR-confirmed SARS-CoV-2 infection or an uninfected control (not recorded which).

The CDR3 nucleotides read TGCGCCAGCAGCCTACAGGGGGTCCAAGAGACCCAGTACTTC. This gives the protein CASSLQGVQETQYF. The rearrangement joins TRBV5-1 to TRBJ2-5; 8 bases fit TRBD1. The CDR3 consists of 14 residues. CDR1 and CDR2 (germline): SGHRS, YFSETQ. Trimming cost V 4 bases and J 1 base; bases outside gene matches: 3. The full variable domain, rest sourced from reference TRBV5-1 and TRBJ2-5, is KAGVTQTPRYLIKTRGQQVTLSCSPISGHRSVSWYQQTPGQGLQFLFEYFSETQRNKGNFPGRFSGRQFSNSRSEMNVSTLELGDSALYLCASSLQGVQETQYFGPGTRLLVL.